The 17 T cell receptor beta chains below all came from one sample that was sequenced in a study of shared clonotypes between healthy human individuals. The protocol was immunoSEQ multiplex PCR, while the TCRdb copy is restricted to in-frame clones and leaves out a portion. The sample consists of about 2,200,000 clones, 85% to 95% of them appearing once. Selected positively for CCR7 and CD45RO-negative, naive CD8 cells excluded terminally differentiated effector memory CD45RA+ cells. Sequencing was done on a sample of naive CD8+ T cells from PBMCs. The receptors come from a man between 18 and 29 years old in good health. Some clones in this sample may be carry-over from other donors' samples.

This clone was counted between two and nine times. This chain uses TRBV11-2 with TRBJ1-1; D remains unclear. Trimming took off 1 base at V and 2 bases at J, with 5 bases between the two ends. CDR1 SGHAT and CDR2 FQNNGV come from the germline V gene. There are 13 residues in the CDR3. CDR3 coding DNA: TGTGCCAGCAGCTTAGGGATCAACACTGAAGCTTTCTTT. It encodes CASSLGINTEAFF.

Comment on this clone: Within the sample, other DNA sequences also encode this same CDR3. The rearrangement uses TRBV9 and TRBJ1-1; 7 nucleotides agree with TRBD1. The germline gives CDR1 SGDLS, CDR2 YYNGEE. CDR3 size: 13 residues. The ends lost 3 bases at V and 5 bases at J; junction bases unmatched: 4. The CDR3: CASSGRGATEAFF. CDR3 DNA sequence: TGTGCCAGCAGCGGCAGGGGGGCGACTGAAGCTTTCTTT. The variable domain in full, completed from reference TRBV9 and TRBJ1-1, reads DSGVTQTPKHLITATGQRVTLRCSPRSGDLSVYWYQQSLDQGLQFLIQYYNGEERAKGNILERFSAQQFPDLHSELNLSSLELGDSALYFCASSGRGATEAFFGQGTRLTVV.

Comment on this clone: Other DNA sequences within the sample encode an identical CDR3. The rearrangement uses TRBV7-9 and TRBJ2-7; weak D call: TRBD2 (5 bases). The CDR3 is 12 amino acids. Looked up from germline, CDR1 is SEHNR and CDR2 is FQNEAQ (reference sequence). V was shortened by 5 bases and J by 4 bases, with 9 bases between the two germline ends. CDR3 coding DNA: TGTGCCAGCAGCACGGGGTCTTACGAGCAGTACTTC. It is translated as CASSTGSYEQYF.

The rearrangement links TRBV7-3 to TRBJ2-2; tentatively, D is TRBD2 (6 bases). V was trimmed by 5 bases and J by 2 bases, leaving 12 bases between them. The CDR3 spans 15 residues. Germline V gene data show CDR1 as SGHTA and CDR2 as FQGTGA. CDR3: CASSRDGSNTGELFF. The DNA of the CDR3 is TGTGCCAGCAGCCGGGACGGGAGTAACACCGGGGAGCTGTTTTTT.

The rearrangement joins TRBV6-6 to TRBJ2-1; D is undetermined. The germline V gene encodes CDR1 MNHNY and CDR2 SVGAGI (reference sequence). Trimming took off 6 bases at V and 4 bases at J, with 7 bases between the two ends. The CDR3 has 12 amino acids. This CDR3 is CASSSEYNEQFF. CDR3 sequence (DNA): TGTGCCAGCAGCTCCGAGTACAATGAGCAGTTCTTC.

The V gene is TRBV19, the J gene TRBJ1-2; D is ambiguous. In germline, CDR1 is LNHDA, CDR2 SQIVND (reference sequence). Trimming cost V 11 bases and J 4 bases, with 14 bases left between them. The CDR3 is 12 residues long. The CDR3 sequence: CAAWGQLYGYTF. The CDR3, as DNA: TGTGCCGCTTGGGGTCAGCTCTATGGCTACACCTTC. Full variable domain (missing parts from reference TRBV19 and TRBJ1-2): DGGITQSPKYLFRKEGQNVTLSCEQNLNHDAMYWYRQDPGQGLRLIYYSQIVNDFQKGDIAEGYSVSREKKESFPLTVTSAQKNPTAFYLCAAWGQLYGYTFGSGTRLTVV.

Details on this clone: Different DNA sequences within this sample yield the same CDR3. The chain employs TRBV30 and TRBJ2-7; D is ambiguous. Germline CDR1 GTSNPN, CDR2 SVGIG (reference sequence). This CDR3 comprises 11 residues. V was pared by 0 bases and J by 3 bases, with 3 bases between. The CDR3 DNA sequence: TGTGCCTGGAGTGTTGTCTACGAGCAGTACTTC. Encoded protein: CAWSVVYEQYF.

The V call is TRBV5-6, the J call TRBJ2-7, with D possibly matching TRBD2 (6 bases). V gave up 2 bases and J gave up 4 bases, with 13 bases separating them. The CDR3 contains 14 residues. Per germline, CDR1 SGHDT and CDR2 YYEEEE. Here the CDR3 reads CASSFGPGVYEQYF. The CDR3 DNA reads as TGTGCCAGCAGCTTTGGTCCGGGGGTTTACGAGCAGTACTTC.

The chain couples TRBV19 to TRBJ2-5, with a tentative D call TRBD1 (5 bases). Per germline, CDR1 LNHDA and CDR2 SQIVND (reference sequence). The CDR3 has 16 residues. The germline V and J ends were trimmed by 5 bases and 1 base, with 17 bases remaining between them. The CDR3 reads CASSPGQGMVQETQYF. CDR3 sequence (DNA): TGTGCCAGTAGTCCAGGACAAGGGATGGTCCAAGAGACCCAGTACTTC.

This sequence joins TRBV4-1 and TRBJ2-1; the D call may be TRBD1 or TRBD2 (5 bases each). V was cut by 4 bases and J by 7 bases, with 11 bases left in between. CDR3 length: 13 amino acids. The germline gives CDR1 MGHRA, CDR2 YSYEKL. This CDR3 is CASSLRDQNEQFF. The CDR3 DNA is TGCGCCAGCAGCCTGAGGGACCAGAATGAGCAGTTCTTC.

The V and J genes are TRBV29-1 and TRBJ1-3; D gene ambiguous. Germline V gene data show CDR1 as SQVTM and CDR2 as ANQGSEA. The CDR3 is made up of 11 amino acids. Trimming left V 4 bases short and J 3 bases short, with 4 bases between. This CDR3 is CSVGVGNTIYF. The CDR3 coding sequence is TGCAGCGTTGGGGTTGGAAACACCATATATTTT.

The genes are TRBV30 and TRBJ2-2; D uncertain. With 3 bases removed from V and 0 bases from J, the gap between germline ends came to 5 bases. The V gene's germline CDR1 is GTSNPN and CDR2 SVGIG (reference sequence). This CDR3 region has 13 residues. The CDR3 reads CAWRLSNTGELFF. The CDR3 DNA reads as TGTGCCTGGAGACTATCGAACACCGGGGAGCTGTTTTTT. The complete variable domain, with remaining parts taken from reference TRBV30 and TRBJ2-2, reads SQTIHQWPATLVQPVGSPLSLECTVEGTSNPNLYWYRQAAGRGLQLLFYSVGIGQISSEVPQNLSASRPQDRQFILSSKKLLLSDSGFYLCAWRLSNTGELFFGEGSRLTVL.

The sample holds a few counts of this clone. The DNA for the CDR3 is TGTGCCACCCGACTAGCGCAACAGCAGTACTTC. This codes for CATRLAQQQYF. The chain links TRBV6-1 to TRBJ2-7, with TRBD2 matching over 8 bases. CDR1 MNHNS and CDR2 SASEGT come from the germline V gene. Germline trimming cut 10 bases from V and 8 bases from J; bases unmatched to any gene: 7. The length of the CDR3 is 11 residues.

V usage is TRBV30 and J usage is TRBJ2-1; D gene uncertain. This CDR3 has 12 amino acids. With 1 base removed from V and 3 bases from J, the gap between germline ends came to 4 bases. CDR1 is GTSNPN and CDR2 is SVGIG in the germline V gene (reference sequence). The CDR3 region has the DNA TGTGCCTGGAGTGAAGACTACAATGAGCAGTTCTTC. It translates to CAWSEDYNEQFF.

This chain connects TRBV6-5 to TRBJ2-1; 11 bases fit TRBD2. The V segment lost 3 bases and the J segment 3 bases; nucleotides outside the gene matches: 4. Germline CDR1 is MNHEY and CDR2 is SVGAGI. The CDR3 spans 16 residues. The CDR3, as DNA: TGTGCCAGCAGTTATTTGACTAGCGGGATCTACAATGAGCAGTTCTTC. Translated: CASSYLTSGIYNEQFF.

This rearrangement joins TRBV19 to TRBJ2-7; D unclear. Trimming took off 3 bases at V and 1 base at J, with 10 bases between the two ends. This CDR3 region has 14 residues. CDR1 and CDR2 from the germline V gene are LNHDA and SQIVND (reference sequence). CDR3 bases: TGTGCCAGTAGTATGAGAGACCGATCCTACGAGCAGTACTTC. It is translated as CASSMRDRSYEQYF.

In its sample, this clone was seen a few times. The chain couples TRBV30 to TRBJ2-7; D could derive from TRBD1 or TRBD2 (5 bases each). This CDR3 has 13 residues. Germline assignment: CDR1 GTSNPN and CDR2 SVGIG (reference sequence). V dropped 0 bases and J dropped 2 bases, with 8 bases sitting between them. In DNA form, the CDR3 reads TGTGCCTGGAGTGTGGGGGAACCCTACGAGCAGTACTTC. Its protein product is CAWSVGEPYEQYF. Full variable domain (remainder filled in from reference TRBV30 and TRBJ2-7): SQTIHQWPATLVQPVGSPLSLECTVEGTSNPNLYWYRQAAGRGLQLLFYSVGIGQISSEVPQNLSASRPQDRQFILSSKKLLLSDSGFYLCAWSVGEPYEQYFGPGTRLTVT.